This TCR beta chain was captured in a study of sequential checkpoint blockade in melanoma. Study context: 75 to 95 pretreatment tumor DNA samples were TCRβ immunosequenced.

CDR1 is SGHNT, CDR2 YENEEA, per germline. Unmatched junction bases numbered 8, after V lost 3 bases and J lost 7 bases. The CDR3 has 16 residues. Noted treatment: randomized to nivolumab then ipilimumab (arm A) or the reverse (arm B). The protocol was immunoSEQ multiplex PCR, while the TCRdb copy is restricted to in-frame clones and leaves out a portion. The sample yields 4,500 to 6,500 clones, 22% seen once. This clone showed up many times. This specimen consisted of tumor tissue (inferred from file names), obtained from a patient given nivolumab and ipilimumab in sequence. The sequence was obtained from a human donor with melanoma. V is TRBV11-3 and J is TRBJ2-1; the match to TRBD2 covers 11 bases. In DNA form, the CDR3 reads TGTGCCAGCAGCTTGGCTGTCCTAGCGGGAGGTAATGAGCAGTTCTTC. It translates to CASSLAVLAGGNEQFF.